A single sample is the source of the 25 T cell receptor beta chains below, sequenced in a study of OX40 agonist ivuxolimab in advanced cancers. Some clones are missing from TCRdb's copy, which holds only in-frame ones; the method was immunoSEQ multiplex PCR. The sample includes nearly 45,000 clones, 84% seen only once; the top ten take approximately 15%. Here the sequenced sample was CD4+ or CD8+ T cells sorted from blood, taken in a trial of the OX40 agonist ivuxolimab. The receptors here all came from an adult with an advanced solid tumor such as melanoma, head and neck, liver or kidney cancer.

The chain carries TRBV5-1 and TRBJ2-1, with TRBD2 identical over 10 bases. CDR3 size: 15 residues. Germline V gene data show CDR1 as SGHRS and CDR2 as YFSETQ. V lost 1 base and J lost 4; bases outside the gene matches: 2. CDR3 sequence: CASSLRLAGYNEQFF. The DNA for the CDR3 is TGCGCCAGCAGCTTGAGACTAGCGGGTTACAATGAGCAGTTCTTC.

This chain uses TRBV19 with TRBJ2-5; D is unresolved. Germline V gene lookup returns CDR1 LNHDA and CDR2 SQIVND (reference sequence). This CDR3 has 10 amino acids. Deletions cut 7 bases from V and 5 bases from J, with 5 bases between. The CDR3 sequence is CASKGETQYF. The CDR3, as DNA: TGTGCCAGTAAGGGCGAGACCCAGTACTTC. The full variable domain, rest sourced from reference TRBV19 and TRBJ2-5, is DGGITQSPKYLFRKEGQNVTLSCEQNLNHDAMYWYRQDPGQGLRLIYYSQIVNDFQKGDIAEGYSVSREKKESFPLTVTSAQKNPTAFYLCASKGETQYFGPGTRLLVL.

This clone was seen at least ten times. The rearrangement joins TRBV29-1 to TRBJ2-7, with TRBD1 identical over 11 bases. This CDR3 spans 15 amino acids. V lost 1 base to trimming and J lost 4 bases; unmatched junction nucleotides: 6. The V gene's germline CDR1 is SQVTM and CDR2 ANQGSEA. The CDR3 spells CSVEVVGQGAYEQYF. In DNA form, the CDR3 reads TGCAGCGTTGAAGTGGTTGGACAGGGGGCTTACGAGCAGTACTTC.

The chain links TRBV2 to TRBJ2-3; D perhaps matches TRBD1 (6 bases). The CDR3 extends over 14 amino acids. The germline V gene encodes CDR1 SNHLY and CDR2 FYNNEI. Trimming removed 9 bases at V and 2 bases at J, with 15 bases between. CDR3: CASTAGTYTDTQYF. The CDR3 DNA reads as TGTGCCAGTACCGCCGGGACATACACAGATACGCAGTATTTT.

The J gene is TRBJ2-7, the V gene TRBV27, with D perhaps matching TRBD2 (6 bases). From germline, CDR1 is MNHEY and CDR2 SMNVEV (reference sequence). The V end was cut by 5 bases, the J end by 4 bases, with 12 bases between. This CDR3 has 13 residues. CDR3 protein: CASSPGLGYEQYF. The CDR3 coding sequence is TGTGCCAGCAGTCCGGGACTGGGATACGAGCAGTACTTC.

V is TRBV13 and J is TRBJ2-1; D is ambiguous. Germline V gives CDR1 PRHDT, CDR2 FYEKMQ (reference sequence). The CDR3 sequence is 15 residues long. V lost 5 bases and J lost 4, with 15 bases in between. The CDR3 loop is CASSPPWGSYNEQFF. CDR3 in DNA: TGTGCCAGCAGCCCCCCCTGGGGAAGTTACAATGAGCAGTTCTTC.

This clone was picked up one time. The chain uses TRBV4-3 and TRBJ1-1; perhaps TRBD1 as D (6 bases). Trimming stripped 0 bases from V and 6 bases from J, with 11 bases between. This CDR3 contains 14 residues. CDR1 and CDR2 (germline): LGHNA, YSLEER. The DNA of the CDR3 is TGCGCCAGCAGCCAAGAGGCAGGGGACGCTGAAGCTTTCTTT. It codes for CASSQEAGDAEAFF.

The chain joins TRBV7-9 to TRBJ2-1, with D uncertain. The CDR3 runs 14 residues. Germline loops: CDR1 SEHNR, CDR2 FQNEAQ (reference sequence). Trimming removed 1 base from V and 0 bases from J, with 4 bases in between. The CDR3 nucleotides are TGTGCCAGCAGCTTAGAAAGCTCCTACAATGAGCAGTTCTTC. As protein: CASSLESSYNEQFF.

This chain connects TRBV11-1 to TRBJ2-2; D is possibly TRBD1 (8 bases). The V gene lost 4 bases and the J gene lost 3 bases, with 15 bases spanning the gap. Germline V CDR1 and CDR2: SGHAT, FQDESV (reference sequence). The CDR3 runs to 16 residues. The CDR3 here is CASSSTGGADTGELFF. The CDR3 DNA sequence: TGTGCCAGCAGCTCCACAGGGGGGGCGGACACCGGGGAGCTGTTTTTT.

CDR3 nucleotides: TGTGCCAGCAGCTTAGACTGGGGAAATGAGCAGTTCTTC. Translating it yields CASSLDWGNEQFF. This chain joins TRBV11-3 and TRBJ2-1; no firm D call. CDR3 length: 13 amino acids. Germline assignment: CDR1 SGHNT and CDR2 YENEEA. Trimming cost V 0 bases and J 7 bases, with 7 bases left between them.

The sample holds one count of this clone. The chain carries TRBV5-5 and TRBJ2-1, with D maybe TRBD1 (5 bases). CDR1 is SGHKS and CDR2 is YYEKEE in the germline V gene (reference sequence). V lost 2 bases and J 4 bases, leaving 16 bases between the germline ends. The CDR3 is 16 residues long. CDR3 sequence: CASSFARVTHYNEQFF. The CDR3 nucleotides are TGTGCCAGCAGCTTTGCCAGGGTTACTCATTACAATGAGCAGTTCTTC.

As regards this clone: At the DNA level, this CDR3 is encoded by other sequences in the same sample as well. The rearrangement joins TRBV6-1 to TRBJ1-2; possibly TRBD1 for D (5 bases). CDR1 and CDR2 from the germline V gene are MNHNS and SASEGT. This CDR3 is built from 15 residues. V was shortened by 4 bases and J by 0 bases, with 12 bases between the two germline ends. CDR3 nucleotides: TGTGCCAGCAGTGTCGGCCTGGGACCTAACTATGGCTACACCTTC. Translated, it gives CASSVGLGPNYGYTF.

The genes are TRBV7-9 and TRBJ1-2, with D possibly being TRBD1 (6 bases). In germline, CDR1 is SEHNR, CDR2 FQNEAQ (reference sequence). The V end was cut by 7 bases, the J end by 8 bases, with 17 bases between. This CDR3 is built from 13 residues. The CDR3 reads CASTQGGLGGYTF. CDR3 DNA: TGTGCCAGCACCCAAGGGGGGCTAGGGGGCTACACCTTC.

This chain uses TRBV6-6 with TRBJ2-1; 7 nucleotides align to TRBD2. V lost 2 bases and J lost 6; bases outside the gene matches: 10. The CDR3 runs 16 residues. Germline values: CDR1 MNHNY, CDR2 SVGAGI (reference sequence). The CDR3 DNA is TGTGCCAGCAGTTACCGGGGAGGGGATGGGGCCAATGAGCAGTTCTTC. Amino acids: CASSYRGGDGANEQFF.

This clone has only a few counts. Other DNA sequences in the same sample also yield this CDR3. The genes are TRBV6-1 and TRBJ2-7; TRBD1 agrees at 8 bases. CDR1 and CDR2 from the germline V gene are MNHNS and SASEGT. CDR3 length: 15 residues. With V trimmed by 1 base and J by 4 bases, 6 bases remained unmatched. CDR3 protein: CASSEGQGPSYEQYF. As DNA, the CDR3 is TGTGCCAGCAGTGAAGGACAGGGGCCCTCGTACGAGCAGTACTTC.

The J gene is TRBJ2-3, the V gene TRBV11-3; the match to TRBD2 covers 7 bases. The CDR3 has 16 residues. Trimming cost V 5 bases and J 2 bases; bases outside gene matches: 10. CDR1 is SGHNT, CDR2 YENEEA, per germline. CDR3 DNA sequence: TGTGCCAGCAGCGGCCGGAGGGCGGGGGACACAGATACGCAGTATTTT. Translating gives CASSGRRAGDTDTQYF.

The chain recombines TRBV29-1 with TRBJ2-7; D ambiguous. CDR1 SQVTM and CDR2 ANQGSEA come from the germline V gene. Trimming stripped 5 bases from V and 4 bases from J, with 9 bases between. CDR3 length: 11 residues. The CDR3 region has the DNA TGCAGCGTTTCCATGGGATACGAGCAGTACTTC. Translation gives CSVSMGYEQYF.

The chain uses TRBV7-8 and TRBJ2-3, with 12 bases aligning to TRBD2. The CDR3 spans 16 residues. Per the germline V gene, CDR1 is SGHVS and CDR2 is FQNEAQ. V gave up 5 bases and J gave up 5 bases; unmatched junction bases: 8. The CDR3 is CASSPWTSGEIDTQYF. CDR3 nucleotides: TGTGCCAGCAGCCCATGGACTAGCGGGGAAATAGATACGCAGTATTTT.

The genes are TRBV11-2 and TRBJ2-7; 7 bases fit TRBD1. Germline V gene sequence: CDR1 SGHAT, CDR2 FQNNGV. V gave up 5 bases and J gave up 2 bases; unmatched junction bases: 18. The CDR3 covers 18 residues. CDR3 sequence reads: CASSPRSRATGPPYEQYF. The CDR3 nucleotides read TGTGCCAGCAGCCCCAGGTCCCGGGCGACAGGGCCCCCCTACGAGCAGTACTTC.

In DNA, the CDR3 is TGCGCCAGCATCGTGGGGGCCGGCACCGGGGAGCTGTTTTTT. Its protein product is CASIVGAGTGELFF. The chain couples TRBV5-1 to TRBJ2-2; D is possibly TRBD1 (6 bases). The ends were cut back, 6 bases at V and 4 bases at J, with 13 bases in the middle. The CDR3 runs 14 residues. Per germline, CDR1 SGHRS and CDR2 YFSETQ.

CDR3 bases: TGTGCCAGTAGACTCCGGGACAGGGGGGCTGAGCAGTTCTTC. Its translation is CASRLRDRGAEQFF. The chain joins TRBV19 to TRBJ2-1; 11 nucleotides line up with TRBD1. The CDR3 extends over 14 amino acids. Unmatched junction bases numbered 7, after V lost 6 bases and J lost 9 bases. Germline V gene data show CDR1 as LNHDA and CDR2 as SQIVND (reference sequence). The whole variable domain, filled in from reference TRBV19 and TRBJ2-1, reads DGGITQSPKYLFRKEGQNVTLSCEQNLNHDAMYWYRQDPGQGLRLIYYSQIVNDFQKGDIAEGYSVSREKKESFPLTVTSAQKNPTAFYLCASRLRDRGAEQFFGPGTRLTVL.

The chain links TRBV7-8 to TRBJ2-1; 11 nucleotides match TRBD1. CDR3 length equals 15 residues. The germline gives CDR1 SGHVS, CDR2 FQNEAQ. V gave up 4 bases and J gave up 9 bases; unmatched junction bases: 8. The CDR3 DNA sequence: TGTGCCAGCAGCTGGAACCGGGACAGGGGGGGTGAGCAGTTCTTC. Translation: CASSWNRDRGGEQFF. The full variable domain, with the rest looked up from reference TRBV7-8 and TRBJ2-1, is GAGVSQSPRYKVAKRGQDVALRCDPISGHVSLFWYQQALGQGPEFLTYFQNEAQLDKSGLPSDRFFAERPEGSVSTLKIQRTQQEDSAVYLCASSWNRDRGGEQFFGPGTRLTVL.

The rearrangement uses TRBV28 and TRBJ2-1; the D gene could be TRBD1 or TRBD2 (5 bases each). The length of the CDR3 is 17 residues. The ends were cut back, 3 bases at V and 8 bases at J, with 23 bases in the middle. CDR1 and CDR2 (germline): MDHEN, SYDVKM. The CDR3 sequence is CASSFPRGPATSDEQFF. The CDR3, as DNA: TGTGCCAGCAGTTTTCCGAGGGGCCCAGCTACTAGTGATGAGCAGTTCTTC.

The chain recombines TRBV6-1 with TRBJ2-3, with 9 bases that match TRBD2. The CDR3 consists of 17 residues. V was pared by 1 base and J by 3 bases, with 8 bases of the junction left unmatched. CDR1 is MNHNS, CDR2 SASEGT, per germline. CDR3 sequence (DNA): TGTGCCAGCAGTGAAGTGGCGGGGGGGCCTAGGACAGATACGCAGTATTTT. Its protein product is CASSEVAGGPRTDTQYF.

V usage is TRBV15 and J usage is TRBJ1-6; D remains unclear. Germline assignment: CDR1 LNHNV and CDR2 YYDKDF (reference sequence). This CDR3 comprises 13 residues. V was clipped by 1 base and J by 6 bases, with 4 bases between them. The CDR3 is CATSRVPNSPLHF. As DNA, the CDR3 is TGTGCCACCAGCAGAGTCCCTAATTCACCCCTCCACTTT.